The rows below give T cell receptor beta chains drawn from one sample of a study of blood T cell repertoires in COVID-19. Assay: immunoSEQ multiplex PCR; the TCRdb copy retains only in-frame clones and omits some. The sample yields 100,000 to 150,000 clones, around 81% seen once. Specimen: peripheral blood. These receptor sequences come from a man in his forties or fifties with active or convalescent COVID-19. Each CDR3 is given with its conserved first and last residue. Fields, in order: V gene, J gene, D gene, CDR3 protein. The D gene is left open where the match is weak.

TRBV7-2	TRBJ2-1	TRBD2	CASSLERGGYNEQFF
TRBV19	TRBJ1-4	.	CASSIRGLAEKLFF
TRBV19	TRBJ1-4	TRBD1	CASSKWDRTNEKLFF
TRBV5-1	TRBJ2-1	TRBD2	CASSLEEKRGGDEQFF
TRBV19	TRBJ1-5	.	CASSPQKGGAGNQPQHF
TRBV18	TRBJ2-5	.	CASSPGDKAFQETQYF
TRBV12-3/TRBV12-4	TRBJ1-1	.	CASSLGGGTEAFF
TRBV6-5	TRBJ2-2	.	CASIVTGNTGELFF
TRBV5-4	TRBJ1-5	.	CASSLGGDGQPQHF
TRBV29-1	TRBJ1-2	.	CSVGDTGYGYTF
TRBV9	TRBJ1-5	.	CASSVGTDHQPQHF
TRBV25-1	TRBJ1-1	TRBD1	CASSHRGQITEAFF
TRBV19	TRBJ2-5	TRBD2	CASSTLAGLQETQYF
TRBV9	TRBJ2-5	TRBD2	CASSVALAGGQETQYF
TRBV2	TRBJ2-1	.	CASSPDSFTEQFF
TRBV19	TRBJ1-2	.	CASSSPGHPSPLNYGYTF
TRBV7-2	TRBJ2-2	.	CASSFSVTAYNTGELFF
TRBV19	TRBJ1-2	.	CASSLDTANYGYTF
TRBV7-2	TRBJ1-2	.	CASSLSSRGGRSGYTF
TRBV9	TRBJ2-7	.	CASSVGSSYEQYF
TRBV4-2	TRBJ1-3	.	CASSQDLVQVRNTIYF
TRBV19	TRBJ1-1	TRBD1	CASSLRQGGGNTEAFF
TRBV7-9	TRBJ2-5	.	CASSLNTGQETQYF
TRBV2	TRBJ2-3	TRBD2	CASRTSGPTDTQYF
TRBV6-5	TRBJ1-2	TRBD1	CASSWAGQGYGYTF
TRBV15	TRBJ2-4	TRBD2	CATGGGALGWAKNIQYF
TRBV7-2	TRBJ2-1	TRBD2	CASSLAVRLAGVRSSYNEQFF
TRBV6-1	TRBJ2-3	.	CASSEAVTSGDTQYF
TRBV12-3/TRBV12-4	TRBJ2-1	TRBD2	CASSSTSGGAQFF
TRBV2	TRBJ1-1	TRBD1	CASSRQGDTEAFF
TRBV2	TRBJ2-7	TRBD1	CASRGQEGEQYF
TRBV7-2	TRBJ2-5	.	CASSLRGGKETQYF